These T cell receptor beta chains were read from a single sample in a study of T cell responses to AZD1222 COVID-19 vaccine. TCRdb's table, derived via immunoSEQ multiplex PCR, lists solely in-frame clones and lacks some. The sample has roughly 150,000 clones, about 87% seen once. The sample here was peripheral blood, taken on day 0 of AZD1222 vaccination. These receptors were collected from an adult in good health. The CDR3 runs from the conserved cysteine through the conserved F or W. D genes are given only for firm matches. Not every row has a clone size; where given, it reads once, few, many or a size class.

v_gene,j_gene,d_gene,abundance,CDR3nt,CDR3aa
TRBV5-1,TRBJ1-3,.,.,TGCGCCAGCAGCCTAAAGGGTAGTTACTCTGGAAACACCATATATTTT,CASSLKGSYSGNTIYF
TRBV7-2,TRBJ2-7,TRBD2,.,TGTGCCAGCAGCTTTTTACTAGCGGAAGGCTACGAGCAGTACTTC,CASSFLLAEGYEQYF
TRBV20-1,TRBJ1-1,.,.,TGCAGTGCTAGAGTGAACACTGAAGCTTTCTTT,CSARVNTEAFF
TRBV4-3,TRBJ1-3,.,.,TGCGCCAGCAGCCACGGTCCGGACTCTGGAAACACCATATATTTT,CASSHGPDSGNTIYF
TRBV28,TRBJ2-2,.,.,TGTGCCAGCAGGCGTCAGGTCTCCGGGGAGCTGTTTTTT,CASRRQVSGELFF
TRBV18,TRBJ2-6,.,.,TGTGCCAGCTCAAGTCCGGGACAACTCTCTGGGGCCAACGTCCTGACTTTC,CASSSPGQLSGANVLTF
TRBV5-1,TRBJ1-1,.,.,TGCGCCAGCAGCTTGGGTAACAGGGCCGATGAAGCTTTCTTT,CASSLGNRADEAFF
TRBV6-2/TRBV6-3,TRBJ2-1,.,few,TGTGCCAGCAGTTACTTGGACCGATGGGAGGTTGATGAGCAGTTCTTC,CASSYLDRWEVDEQFF
TRBV28,TRBJ2-5,TRBD1,.,TGTGCCAGCAGCTCCCCCGCGACAGGGGGAGAGACCCAGTACTTC,CASSSPATGGETQYF
TRBV28,TRBJ1-2,.,.,TGTGCCAGCAGCGGCTTGAGACAGTATTGGGGCTACACCTTC,CASSGLRQYWGYTF
TRBV4-3,TRBJ1-2,TRBD1,.,TGCGCCAGCAGCCAAACGACAGGGCTTGGCTACACCTTC,CASSQTTGLGYTF
TRBV9,TRBJ1-1,TRBD1,.,TGTGCCAGCAGCGGACAGGGGAACACTGAAGCTTTCTTT,CASSGQGNTEAFF
TRBV5-6,TRBJ1-2,TRBD1,.,TGTGCCAGCAGCATAGGGACAGGAGGAAACGTCTATGGCTACACCTTC,CASSIGTGGNVYGYTF
TRBV7-3,TRBJ2-2,.,.,TGTGCCAGCAGCTTAGCCGGGAACACCGGGGAGCTGTTTTTT,CASSLAGNTGELFF
TRBV10-1,TRBJ2-3,.,.,TGCGCCAGCATGAGGAGGCGCACAGATACGCAGTATTTT,CASMRRRTDTQYF
TRBV10-3,TRBJ1-6,.,once,TGTGCCATCAGAAGACAGGACTATAATTCACCCCTCCACTTT,CAIRRQDYNSPLHF
TRBV7-2,TRBJ2-3,.,.,TGTGCCAGCAGCTTAGTCCCAGATACGCAGTATTTT,CASSLVPDTQYF
TRBV9,TRBJ2-7,TRBD2,.,TGTGCCAGCAGTGAGGGACTAGCCTTCTCCTACGAGCAGTACTTC,CASSEGLAFSYEQYF
TRBV15,TRBJ1-3,.,.,TGTGCCACCAGCAGAGGGGGCGGCCTAGGCAGCTCTGGAAACACCATATATTTT,CATSRGGGLGSSGNTIYF
TRBV5-1,TRBJ2-5,TRBD1,few,TGCGCCAGCAGCTTGGCGGGACAGCAAGAGACCCAGTACTTC,CASSLAGQQETQYF
TRBV5-6,TRBJ1-2,.,.,TGTGCCAGCAGCTCGGGACGTATCGGGAACTATGGCTACACCTTC,CASSSGRIGNYGYTF
TRBV6-2/TRBV6-3,TRBJ2-5,.,.,TGTGCCAGCAGCGGAGGGCAAGAGACCCAGTACTTC,CASSGGQETQYF
TRBV19,TRBJ1-6,.,once,TGTGCCAGTAAAGTAGGGTCAGAGAATTCACCCCTCCACTTT,CASKVGSENSPLHF
TRBV24-1,TRBJ2-3,TRBD1,once,TGTGCCACCAGTGAACGGGACAGCTACACAGATACGCAGTATTTT,CATSERDSYTDTQYF